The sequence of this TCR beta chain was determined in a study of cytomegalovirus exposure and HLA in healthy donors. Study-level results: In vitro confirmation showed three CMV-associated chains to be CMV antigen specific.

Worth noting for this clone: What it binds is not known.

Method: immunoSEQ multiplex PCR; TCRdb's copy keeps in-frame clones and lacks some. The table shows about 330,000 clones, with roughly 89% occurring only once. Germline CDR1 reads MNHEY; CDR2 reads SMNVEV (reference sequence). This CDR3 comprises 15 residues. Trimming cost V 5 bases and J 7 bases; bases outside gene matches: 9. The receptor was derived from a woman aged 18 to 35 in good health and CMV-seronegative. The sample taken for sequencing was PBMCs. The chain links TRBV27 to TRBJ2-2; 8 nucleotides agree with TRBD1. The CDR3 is CASSQPGTGVGELFF. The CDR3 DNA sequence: TGTGCCAGCAGTCAACCCGGGACAGGCGTCGGGGAGCTGTTTTTT.